This TCR beta chain was recorded in a study of spatial heterogeneity in lung cancer. TCRdb re-analysed the 5' RACE reads in MiXCR, keeping a single row per CDR3 protein. Of about 36,000 distinct CDR3 sequences in the sample, about 7% were seen once. Per the germline V gene, CDR1 is MNHNY and CDR2 is SVGAGI (reference sequence). V gave up 4 bases and J gave up 6 bases; unmatched junction bases: 3. The CDR3 sequence is 13 residues long. As to time point: sample taken at primary tumor resection. Tumor, nontumor lung or frozen PBMC supplied whole RNA, sequenced without sorting. This clonotype was counted many times.

This TCR came from a female donor with early-stage non-small cell lung cancer. The chain links TRBV6-6 to TRBJ1-1, with 9 bases lining up with TRBD1. The sequences come from PBMCs, collected at surgery. The DNA of the CDR3 is TGTGCCAGCAGTTGGGACAGGGCCCCTGAAGCTTTCTTT. Translation gives CASSWDRAPEAFF.